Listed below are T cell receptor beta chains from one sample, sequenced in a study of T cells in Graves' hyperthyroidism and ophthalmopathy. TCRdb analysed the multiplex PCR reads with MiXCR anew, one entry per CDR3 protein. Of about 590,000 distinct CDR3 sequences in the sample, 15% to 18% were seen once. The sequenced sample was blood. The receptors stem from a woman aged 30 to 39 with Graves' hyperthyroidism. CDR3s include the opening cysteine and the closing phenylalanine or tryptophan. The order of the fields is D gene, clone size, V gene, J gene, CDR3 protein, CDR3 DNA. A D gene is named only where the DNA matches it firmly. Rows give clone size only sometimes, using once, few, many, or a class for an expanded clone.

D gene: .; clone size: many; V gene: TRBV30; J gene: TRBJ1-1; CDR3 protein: CAHDSDTEAFF; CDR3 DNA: TGTGCCCATGACTCCGACACTGAAGCTTTCTTT
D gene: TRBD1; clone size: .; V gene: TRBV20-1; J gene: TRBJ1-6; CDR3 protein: CSARDAGQGQNSPLHF; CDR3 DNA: TGCAGTGCTAGAGATGCGGGACAGGGGCAAAATTCACCCCTCCACTTT
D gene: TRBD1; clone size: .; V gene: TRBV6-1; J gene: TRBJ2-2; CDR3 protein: CASRKRDRGPGELFF; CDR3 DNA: TGTGCCAGCAGGAAGAGGGACAGGGGGCCCGGGGAGCTGTTTTTT
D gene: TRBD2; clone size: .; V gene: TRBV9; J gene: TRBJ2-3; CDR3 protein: CASSAEAGSSTDTQYF; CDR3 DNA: TGTGCCAGCAGCGCCGAAGCGGGATCCAGCACAGATACGCAGTATTTT
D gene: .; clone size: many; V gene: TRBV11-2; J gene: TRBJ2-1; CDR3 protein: CATSTLSEQFF; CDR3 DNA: TGTGCCACCTCTACGCTTTCTGAGCAGTTCTTC
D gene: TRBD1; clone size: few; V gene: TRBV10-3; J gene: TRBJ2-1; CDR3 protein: CASGTGGNEQFF; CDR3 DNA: TGTGCCTCGGGAACAGGGGGCAATGAGCAGTTCTTC
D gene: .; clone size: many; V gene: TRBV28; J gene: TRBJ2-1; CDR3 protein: CASSTYNEQFF; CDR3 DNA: TGTGCCAGCAGTACCTACAATGAGCAGTTCTTC
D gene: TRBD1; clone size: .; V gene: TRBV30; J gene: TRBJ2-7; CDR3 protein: CAWSATGGPHEQYF; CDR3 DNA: TGTGCCTGGAGTGCGACAGGGGGCCCCCACGAGCAGTACTTC
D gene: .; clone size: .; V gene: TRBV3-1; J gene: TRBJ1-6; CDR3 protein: CASTHLDRYNSPLHF; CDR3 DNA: TGTGCCAGCACCCATTTGGACAGATATAATTCACCCCTCCACTTT
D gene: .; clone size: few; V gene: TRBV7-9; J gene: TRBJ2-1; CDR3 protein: CASSSLLTTHNEQFF; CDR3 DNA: TGTGCCAGCAGCTCGTTACTTACGACACACAATGAGCAGTTCTTC
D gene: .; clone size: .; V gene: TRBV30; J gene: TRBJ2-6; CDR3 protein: CAWRNSGSGANVLTF; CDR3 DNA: TGTGCCTGGAGAAATTCAGGCTCTGGGGCCAACGTCCTGACTTTC
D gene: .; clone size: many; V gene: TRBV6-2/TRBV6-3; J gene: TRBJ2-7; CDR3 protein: CASSFRTLLYEQYF; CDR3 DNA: TGTGCCAGCAGTTTCCGGACGCTCCTCTACGAGCAGTACTTC
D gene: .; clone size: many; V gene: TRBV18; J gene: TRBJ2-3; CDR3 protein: CASSPGGSTDTQYF; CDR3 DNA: TGTGCCAGCAGCCCGGGTGGGTCCACAGATACGCAGTATTTT
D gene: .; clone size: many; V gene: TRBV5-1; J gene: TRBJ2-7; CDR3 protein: CASSAGRGAHSYEQYF; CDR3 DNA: TGCGCCAGCAGCGCGGGTCGGGGGGCGCACTCCTACGAGCAGTACTTC
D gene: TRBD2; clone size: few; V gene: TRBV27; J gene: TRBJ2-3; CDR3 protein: CASSSSGLAVSTDTQYF; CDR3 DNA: TGTGCCAGCAGTTCCTCGGGACTAGCGGTCTCGACAGATACGCAGTATTTT
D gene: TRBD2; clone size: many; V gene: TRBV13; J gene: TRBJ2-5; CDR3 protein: CASSSLRGLAGGQETQYF; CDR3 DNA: TGTGCCAGCAGCTCCCTCCGGGGACTAGCGGGAGGTCAAGAGACCCAGTACTTC
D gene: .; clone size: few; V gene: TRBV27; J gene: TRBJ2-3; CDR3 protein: CASSLYRGGTDTQYF; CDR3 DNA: TGTGCCAGCAGTTTATATCGCGGGGGCACAGATACGCAGTATTTT
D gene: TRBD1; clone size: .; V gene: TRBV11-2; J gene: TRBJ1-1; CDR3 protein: CASSKGDRLTEAFF; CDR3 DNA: TGTGCCAGCAGCAAAGGGGACAGGTTGACTGAAGCTTTCTTT
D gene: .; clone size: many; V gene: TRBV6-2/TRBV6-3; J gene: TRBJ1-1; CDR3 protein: CASSRGPTGNTEAFF; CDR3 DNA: TGTGCCAGCAGTCGTGGACCGACGGGCAACACTGAAGCTTTCTTT
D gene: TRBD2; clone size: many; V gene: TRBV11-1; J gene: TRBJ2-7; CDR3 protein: CASSPRTSAISYEQYF; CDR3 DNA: TGTGCCAGCAGTCCCCGGACTAGCGCTATCTCCTACGAGCAGTACTTC
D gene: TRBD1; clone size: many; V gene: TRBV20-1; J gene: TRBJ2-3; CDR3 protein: CSDWDRDTDTQYF; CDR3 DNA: TGCAGTGATTGGGACAGGGATACAGATACGCAGTATTTT
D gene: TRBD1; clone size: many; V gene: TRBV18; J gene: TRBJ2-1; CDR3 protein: CASSPGTGLGPNEQFF; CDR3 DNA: TGTGCCAGCTCACCAGGGACAGGGCTCGGGCCCAATGAGCAGTTCTTC
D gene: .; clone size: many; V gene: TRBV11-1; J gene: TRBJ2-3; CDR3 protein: CASSLGLGDTQYF; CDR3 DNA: TGTGCCAGCAGCTTGGGCCTGGGGGATACGCAGTATTTT
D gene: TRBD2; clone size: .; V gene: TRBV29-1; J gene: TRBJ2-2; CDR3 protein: CSALGSGREDTGELFF; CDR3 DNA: TGCAGCGCCTTGGGTAGCGGGAGGGAAGACACCGGGGAGCTGTTTTTT
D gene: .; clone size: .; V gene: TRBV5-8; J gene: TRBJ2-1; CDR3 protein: CASTSDHEQFF; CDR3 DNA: TGTGCCAGCACCTCGGACCATGAGCAGTTCTTC
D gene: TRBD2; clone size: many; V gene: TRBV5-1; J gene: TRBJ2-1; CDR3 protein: CASRKLGQGTSGYNEQFF; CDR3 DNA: TGCGCCAGCAGAAAGTTGGGTCAGGGGACTAGCGGGTACAATGAGCAGTTCTTC
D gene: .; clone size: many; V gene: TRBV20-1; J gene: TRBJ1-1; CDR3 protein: CSASTSSFVASEAFF; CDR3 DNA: TGCAGTGCTAGCACATCCTCGTTTGTTGCTAGTGAAGCTTTCTTT
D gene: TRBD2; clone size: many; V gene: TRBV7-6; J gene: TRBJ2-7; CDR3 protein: CASSGGLATTYEQYF; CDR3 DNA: TGTGCCAGCAGCGGTGGACTAGCGACGACCTACGAGCAGTACTTC
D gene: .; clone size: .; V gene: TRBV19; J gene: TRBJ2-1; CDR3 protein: CASTGGRYNEQFF; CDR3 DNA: TGTGCCAGTACAGGCGGACGCTACAATGAGCAGTTCTTC
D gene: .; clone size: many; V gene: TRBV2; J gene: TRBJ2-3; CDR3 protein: CASSGALEGTDTQYF; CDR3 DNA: TGTGCCAGCAGTGGGGCGCTGGAAGGCACAGATACGCAGTATTTT
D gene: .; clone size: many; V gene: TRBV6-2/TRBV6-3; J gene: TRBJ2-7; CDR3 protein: CASRRTGADGSSYEQYF; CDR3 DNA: TGTGCCAGCAGGCGGACGGGAGCGGACGGTAGCTCCTACGAGCAGTACTTC
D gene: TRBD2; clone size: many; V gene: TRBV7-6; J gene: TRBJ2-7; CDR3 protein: CASSSLAGLSANEQYF; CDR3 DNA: TGTGCCAGCAGCTCTCTAGCGGGTCTCTCCGCGAACGAGCAGTACTTC
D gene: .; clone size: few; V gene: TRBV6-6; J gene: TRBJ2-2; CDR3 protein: CASSYTYRGANTGELFF; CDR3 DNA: TGTGCCAGCAGTTACACATATCGCGGGGCGAACACCGGGGAGCTGTTTTTT
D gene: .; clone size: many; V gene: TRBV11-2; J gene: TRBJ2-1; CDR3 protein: CASSPGGIEQFF; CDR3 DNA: TGTGCCAGCAGCCCTGGAGGGATTGAGCAGTTCTTC
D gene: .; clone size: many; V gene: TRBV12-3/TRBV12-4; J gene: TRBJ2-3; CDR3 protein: CASSFYTPSTDTQYF; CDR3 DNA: TGTGCCAGCAGTTTTTACACCCCTAGCACAGATACGCAGTATTTT
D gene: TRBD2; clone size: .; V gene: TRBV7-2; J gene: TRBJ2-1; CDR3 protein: CASSRGMAGVAEQFF; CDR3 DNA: TGTGCCAGCAGCCGGGGGATGGCGGGAGTGGCTGAGCAGTTCTTC
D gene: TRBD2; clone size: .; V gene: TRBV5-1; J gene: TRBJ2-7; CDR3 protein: CASSQTSGMPYEQYF; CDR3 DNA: TGCGCCAGCAGCCAGACTAGCGGGATGCCCTACGAGCAGTACTTC
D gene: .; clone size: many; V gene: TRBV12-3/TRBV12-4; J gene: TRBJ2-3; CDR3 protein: CASSYDLDTQYF; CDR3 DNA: TGTGCCAGCAGTTACGACCTAGATACGCAGTATTTT
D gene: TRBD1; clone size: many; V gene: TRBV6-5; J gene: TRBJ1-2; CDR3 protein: CASSYWTGAVFYGYTF; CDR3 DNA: TGTGCCAGCAGTTACTGGACAGGGGCCGTATTCTATGGCTACACCTTC
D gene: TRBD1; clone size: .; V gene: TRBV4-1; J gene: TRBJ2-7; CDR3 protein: CASSLRTGNSYEQYF; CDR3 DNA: TGCGCCAGCAGCCTCCGGACAGGCAACTCCTACGAGCAGTACTTC
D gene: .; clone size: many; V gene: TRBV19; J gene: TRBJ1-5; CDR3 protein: CASAGGRNVRNQPQHF; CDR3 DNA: TGTGCCAGTGCCGGAGGCAGGAATGTTCGGAATCAGCCCCAGCATTTT
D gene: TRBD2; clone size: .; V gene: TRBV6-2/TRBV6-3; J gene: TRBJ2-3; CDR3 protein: CASSPQGWTSVDTQYF; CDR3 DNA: TGTGCCAGCAGTCCCCAGGGATGGACTAGCGTAGATACGCAGTATTTT
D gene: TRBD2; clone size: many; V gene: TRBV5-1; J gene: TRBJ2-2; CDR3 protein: CASSPGTTSETGELFF; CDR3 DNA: TGCGCCAGCAGCCCGGGGACTACCTCCGAGACCGGGGAGCTGTTTTTT
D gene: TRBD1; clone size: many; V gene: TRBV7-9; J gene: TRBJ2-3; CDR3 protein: CASAAPGGSKDTQYF; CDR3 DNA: TGTGCCAGCGCCGCCCCAGGGGGCTCGAAAGATACGCAGTATTTT
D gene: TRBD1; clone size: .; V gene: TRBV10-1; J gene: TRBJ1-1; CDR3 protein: CASSGPGTGKAFF; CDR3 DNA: TGCGCCAGCAGTGGGCCGGGGACAGGGAAAGCTTTCTTT
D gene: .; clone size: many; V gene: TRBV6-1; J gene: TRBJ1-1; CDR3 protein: CASSYFPGLTPNTEAFF; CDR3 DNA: TGTGCCAGCAGTTATTTCCCTGGACTTACCCCGAACACTGAAGCTTTCTTT
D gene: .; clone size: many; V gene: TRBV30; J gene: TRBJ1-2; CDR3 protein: CAWSAGRQAGYNYGYTF; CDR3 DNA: TGTGCCTGGAGTGCTGGCCGGCAGGCCGGATATAACTATGGCTACACCTTC
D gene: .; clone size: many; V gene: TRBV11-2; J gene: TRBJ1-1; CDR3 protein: CASSPRGQLNTEAFF; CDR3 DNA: TGTGCCAGCAGCCCCAGAGGGCAACTGAACACTGAAGCTTTCTTT